This T cell receptor (beta chain) was obtained from a study of metastatic and nonmetastatic thyroid tumors. Original analysis: Researchers built a distant-metastasis classifier for papillary thyroid cancer that drew on CDR3 differences across clinicopathological groups. TCRdb redid the clone calls on the PCR reads using MiXCR. TCRdb, rather than the study authors, made the V and J calls. The table shows fewer than 40,000 clones, with about a fifth occurring only once. Every patient underwent thyroid surgery untreated. As concerns this clone: Its specificity is not known.

Points from the study as a whole: For both blood and tumor, malignant thyroid tumors reportedly showed significantly higher TCR beta diversity than benign nodules did.

Sequenced: tumor tissue. The receptor comes from a male donor with papillary thyroid cancer or a benign thyroid nodule (not recorded which). Some clones in this sample may be carry-over from other donors' samples.

Here the CDR3 DNA reads TGCGCCAGCAGCCCTAGCGGGAGGACCAACACCGGGGAGCTGTTTTTT. This sequence encodes CASSPSGRTNTGELFF. The chain is built from TRBV5-1 and TRBJ2-2, with 11 bases fitting TRBD2. CDR1 is SGHRS and CDR2 is YFSETQ in the germline V gene. The CDR3 length is 16 residues. The ends lost 4 bases at V and 2 bases at J; junction bases unmatched: 4.